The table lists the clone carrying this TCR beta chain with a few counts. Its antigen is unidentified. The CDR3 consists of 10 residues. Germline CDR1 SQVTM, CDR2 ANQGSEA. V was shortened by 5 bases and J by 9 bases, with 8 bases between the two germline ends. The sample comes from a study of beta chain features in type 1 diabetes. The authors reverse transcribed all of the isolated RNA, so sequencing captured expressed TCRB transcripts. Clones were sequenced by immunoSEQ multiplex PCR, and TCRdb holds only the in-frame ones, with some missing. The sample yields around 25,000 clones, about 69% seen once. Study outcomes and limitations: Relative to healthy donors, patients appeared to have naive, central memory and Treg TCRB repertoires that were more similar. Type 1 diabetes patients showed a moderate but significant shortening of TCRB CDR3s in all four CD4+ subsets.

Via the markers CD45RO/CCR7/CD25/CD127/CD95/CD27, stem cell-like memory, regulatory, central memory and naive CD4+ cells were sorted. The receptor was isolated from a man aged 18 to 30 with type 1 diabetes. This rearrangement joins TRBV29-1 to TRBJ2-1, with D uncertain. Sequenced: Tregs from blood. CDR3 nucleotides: TGCAGCGTTCTCGTCGGTGAGCAGTTCTTC. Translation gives CSVLVGEQFF.